The count of the clone carrying this TCR beta chain is one. Its antigen is not identified. The data were taken from a study of T cells in lung cancer brain metastases. Regarding the study as a whole: The complete infiltrating T cell repertoire may not have been retrieved from FFPE. Paired lesions shared few clones; most were lesion-specific (mean Morisita around 0.21).

From germline, CDR1 is LNHDA and CDR2 SQIVND (reference sequence). This CDR3 is built from 12 residues. With 5 bases removed from V and 1 base from J, the gap between germline ends came to 6 bases. Libraries were prepared by immunoSEQ multiplex PCR; TCRdb keeps only in-frame clonotypes and omits some of them. The sample comprises 460 or so clones, nearly 90% of which are singletons, and about 5.5% rests with the top ten. Patients with a history of multiple malignancies were excluded. Guided by marked H&E slides, tumor areas were macrodissected from about five unstained, deparaffinized approximately 10 um sections.

This receptor was obtained from a man aged 65 to 85 with non-small cell lung cancer that had spread to the brain. The genes are TRBV19 and TRBJ2-7, with a possible D match to TRBD1 (6 bases). Sequenced: tumor tissue from a brain metastasis. The CDR3 nucleotides read TGTGCCAGTAGTGGACAGTCCTACGAGCAGTACTTC. It encodes CASSGQSYEQYF.